This T cell receptor beta chain emerged from a study of blood T cell repertoires in COVID-19. Study information: Acute and convalescent COVID-19 samples came from the United States, Italy and Spain. The cDNA or gDNA used as material had been derived from T cells, B-cell-depleted T cells, or PBMCs.

Per the original methods: For nucleated cells, counts were estimated from reference gene primer amplification. Generated by immunoSEQ multiplex PCR, the TCRdb table keeps only in-frame clones and is missing some. V and J calls and clone size are copied from that table; D and trimming were computed from the DNA. The sample consists of roughly 330,000 clones, roughly 90% of them appearing once. Trimming pared 3 bases from V and 0 bases from J, leaving 11 bases between. The CDR3 is made up of 15 amino acids. Germline loops: CDR1 MDHEN, CDR2 SYDVKM. Sequencing was performed on peripheral blood. V gene TRBV28 combines with J gene TRBJ1-1; the D gene is possibly TRBD1 (6 bases). This TCR was sampled from a woman aged 45-65 years with active or convalescent COVID-19. The CDR3 spells CASSLTGQMNTEAFF. The CDR3 DNA reads as TGTGCCAGCAGTTTGACCGGACAGATGAACACTGAAGCTTTCTTT.